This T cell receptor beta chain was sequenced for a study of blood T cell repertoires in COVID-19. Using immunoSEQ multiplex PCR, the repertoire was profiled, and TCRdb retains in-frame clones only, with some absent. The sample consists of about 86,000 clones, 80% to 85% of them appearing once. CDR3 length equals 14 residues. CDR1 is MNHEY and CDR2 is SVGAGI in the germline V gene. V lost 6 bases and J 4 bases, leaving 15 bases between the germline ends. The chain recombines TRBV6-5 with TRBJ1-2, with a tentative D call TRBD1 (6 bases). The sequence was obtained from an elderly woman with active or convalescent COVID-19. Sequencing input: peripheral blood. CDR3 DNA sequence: TGTGCCAGCAGGGTGAGGGGACACCTCTATGGCTACACCTTC. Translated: CASRVRGHLYGYTF.